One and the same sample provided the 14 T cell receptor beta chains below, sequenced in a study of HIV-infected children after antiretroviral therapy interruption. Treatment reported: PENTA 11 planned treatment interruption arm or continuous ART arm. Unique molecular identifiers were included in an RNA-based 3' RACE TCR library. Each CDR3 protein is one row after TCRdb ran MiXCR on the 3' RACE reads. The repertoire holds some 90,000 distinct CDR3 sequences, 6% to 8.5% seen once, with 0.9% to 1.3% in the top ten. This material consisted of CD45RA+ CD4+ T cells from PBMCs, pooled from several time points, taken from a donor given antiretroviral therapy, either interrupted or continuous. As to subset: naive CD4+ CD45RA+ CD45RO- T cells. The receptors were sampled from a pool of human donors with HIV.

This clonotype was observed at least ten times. For the CDR3, the DNA is TGTGCCAGCAGTTTAGCTAGCGGGCTAAGCACAGATACGCAGTATTTT. The encoded protein is CASSLASGLSTDTQYF. The chain uses TRBV12-3 or TRBV12-4 and TRBJ2-3; TRBD2 matches at 7 bases. There are 16 residues in the CDR3. With 0 bases clipped from V and 0 bases from J, the junction kept 3 bases outside the gene matches.

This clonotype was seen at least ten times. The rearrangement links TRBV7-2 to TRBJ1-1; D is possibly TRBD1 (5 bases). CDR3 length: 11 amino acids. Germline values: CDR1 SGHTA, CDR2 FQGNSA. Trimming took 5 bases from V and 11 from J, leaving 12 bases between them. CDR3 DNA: TGTGCCAGCAGCCTTAATTCAGGGGCTTTCTTT. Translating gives CASSLNSGAFF.

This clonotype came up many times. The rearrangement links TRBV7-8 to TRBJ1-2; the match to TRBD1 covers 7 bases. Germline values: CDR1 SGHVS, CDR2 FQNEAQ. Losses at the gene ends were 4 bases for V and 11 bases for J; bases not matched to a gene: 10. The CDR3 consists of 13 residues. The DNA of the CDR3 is TGTGCCAGCAGCTCCGGACAGGCTGTAGGATACACCTTC. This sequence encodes CASSSGQAVGYTF.

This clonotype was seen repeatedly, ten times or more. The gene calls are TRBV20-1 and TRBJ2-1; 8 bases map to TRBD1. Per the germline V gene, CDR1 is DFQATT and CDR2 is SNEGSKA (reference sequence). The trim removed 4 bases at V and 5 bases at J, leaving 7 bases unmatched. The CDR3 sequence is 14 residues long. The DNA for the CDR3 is TGCAGTGCTACCGGGACAGGCAGGAACAATGAGCAGTTCTTC. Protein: CSATGTGRNNEQFF.

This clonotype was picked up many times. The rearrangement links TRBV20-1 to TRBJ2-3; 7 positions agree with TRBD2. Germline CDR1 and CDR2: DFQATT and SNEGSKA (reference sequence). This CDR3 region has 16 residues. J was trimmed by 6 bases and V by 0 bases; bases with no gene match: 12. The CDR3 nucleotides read TGCAGTGCTAGAGATTTAGGCGGGAGTCCGGTGGATACGCAGTATTTT. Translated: CSARDLGGSPVDTQYF.

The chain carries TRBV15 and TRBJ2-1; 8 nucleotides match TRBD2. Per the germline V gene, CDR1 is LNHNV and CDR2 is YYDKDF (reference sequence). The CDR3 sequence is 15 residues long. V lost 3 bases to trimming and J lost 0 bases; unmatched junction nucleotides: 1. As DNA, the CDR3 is TGTGCCACCAGCAGTACTAGCGGCTCCTACAATGAGCAGTTCTTC. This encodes CATSSTSGSYNEQFF.

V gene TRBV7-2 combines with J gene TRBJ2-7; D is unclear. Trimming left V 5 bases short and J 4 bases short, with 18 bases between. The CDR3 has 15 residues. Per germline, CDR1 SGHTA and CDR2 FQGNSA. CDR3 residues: CASSLGPKSPYEQYF. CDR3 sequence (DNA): TGTGCCAGCAGCCTCGGACCGAAATCCCCGTACGAGCAGTACTTC.

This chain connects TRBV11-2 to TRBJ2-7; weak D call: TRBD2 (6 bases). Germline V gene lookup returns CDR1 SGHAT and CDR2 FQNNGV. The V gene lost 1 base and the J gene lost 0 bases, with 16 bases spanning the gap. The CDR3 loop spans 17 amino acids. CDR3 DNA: TGTGCCAGCAGCTTAGCGGCGCCGGGACTTAGCTCCTACGAGCAGTACTTC. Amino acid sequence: CASSLAAPGLSSYEQYF.

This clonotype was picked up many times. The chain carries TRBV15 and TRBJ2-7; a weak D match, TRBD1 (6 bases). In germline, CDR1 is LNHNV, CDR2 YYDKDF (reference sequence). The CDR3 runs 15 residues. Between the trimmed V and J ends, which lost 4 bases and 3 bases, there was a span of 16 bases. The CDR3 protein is CATSMDSQPLYEQYF. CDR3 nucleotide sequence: TGTGCCACCAGCATGGACAGCCAACCCCTCTACGAGCAGTACTTC. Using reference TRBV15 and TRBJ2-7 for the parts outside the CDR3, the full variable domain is DAMVIQNPRYQVTQFGKPVTLSCSQTLNHNVMYWYQQKSSQAPKLLFHYYDKDFNNEADTPDNFQSRRPNTSFCFLDIRSPGLGDTAMYLCATSMDSQPLYEQYFGPGTRLTVT.

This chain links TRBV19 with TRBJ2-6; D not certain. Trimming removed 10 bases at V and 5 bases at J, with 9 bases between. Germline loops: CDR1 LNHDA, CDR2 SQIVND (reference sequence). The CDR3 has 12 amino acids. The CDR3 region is CATLGWANVLTF. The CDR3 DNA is TGTGCCACATTGGGCTGGGCCAACGTCCTGACTTTC.

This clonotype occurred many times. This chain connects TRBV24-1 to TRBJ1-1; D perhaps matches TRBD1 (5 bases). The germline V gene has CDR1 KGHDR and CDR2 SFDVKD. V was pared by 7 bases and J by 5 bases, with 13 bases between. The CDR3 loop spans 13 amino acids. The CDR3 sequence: CATRRGGGTEAFF. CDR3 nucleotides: TGTGCCACCAGGCGCGGGGGGGGGACTGAAGCTTTCTTT.

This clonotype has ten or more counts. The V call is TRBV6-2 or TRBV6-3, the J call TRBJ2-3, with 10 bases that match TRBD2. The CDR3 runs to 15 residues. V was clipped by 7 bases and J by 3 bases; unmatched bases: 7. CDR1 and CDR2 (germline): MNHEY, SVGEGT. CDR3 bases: TGTGCCAGCACTCTTAGCGGGAGGATGACAGATACGCAGTATTTT. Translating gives CASTLSGRMTDTQYF.

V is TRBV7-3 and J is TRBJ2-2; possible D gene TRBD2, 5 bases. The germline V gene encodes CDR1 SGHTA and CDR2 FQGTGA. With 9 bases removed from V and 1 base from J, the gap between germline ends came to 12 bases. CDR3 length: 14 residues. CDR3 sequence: CASRGSGNTGELFF. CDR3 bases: TGTGCCAGTCGGGGATCAGGGAACACCGGGGAGCTGTTTTTT.

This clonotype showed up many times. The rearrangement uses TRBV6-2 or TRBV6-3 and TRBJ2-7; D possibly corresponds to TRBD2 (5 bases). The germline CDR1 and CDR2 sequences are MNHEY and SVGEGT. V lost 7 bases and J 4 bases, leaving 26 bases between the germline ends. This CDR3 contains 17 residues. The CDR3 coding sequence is TGTGCCAGCAAACCACACGGGGAGTTCCCTACCTCGTACGAGCAGTACTTC. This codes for CASKPHGEFPTSYEQYF.